This T cell receptor beta chain stems from a study of early T cells in non-severe SARS-CoV-2 infection. Study details: Unsorted whole blood bulk RNA was sequenced, with unpaired chains. General study findings and limits: VDJdb matching favored anti-spike CD8 responses, missing private and CD4 specificities.

Each CDR3 protein gets one entry after TCRdb re-called the 5' RACE reads with MiXCR. The sample contains around 25,000 distinct CDR3 sequences, approximately 3.9% of which appear only once. This clonotype has a count of ten or more. The antigen remains undetermined. The CDR3 contains 13 residues. The germline gives CDR1 MNHEY, CDR2 SMNVEV (reference sequence). The V end was cut by 3 bases, the J end by 2 bases, with 6 bases between. The chain recombines TRBV27 with TRBJ2-3; no reliable D call. Sequences were obtained from whole blood. This TCR was recovered from an adult who was a healthcare worker with PCR-confirmed SARS-CoV-2 infection or an uninfected control (not recorded which). CDR3 in amino acids: CASSFLNTDTQYF. The DNA for the CDR3 is TGTGCCAGCAGTTTCCTTAACACAGATACGCAGTATTTT.